The clone carrying this TCR beta chain was recorded a few times. Its target is unknown. This sample is part of a study of blood T cells in healthy people across ages. Caucasian individuals from Russia who were healthy and aged about 6 to 95 acted as donors. Isolating PBMCs gave at least 7 million of these cells per sample. PCR was performed a second time for about 7 to 11 cycles using a sample-barcoded 5' primer and a J-beta primer mix. Each cDNA was tagged by a template-switch adaptor containing 12 random nucleotides. TCRdb reprocessed the 5' RACE reads via MiXCR and lists one record per CDR3 protein. Seen here are more than 1,400,000 distinct CDR3 sequences, around 42% observed once, and the top ten hold roughly 7.9%. Study-level points and caveats: A strong correlation was found between TCR beta diversity and the percentage of naive T cells.

This CDR3 is built from 16 residues. Germline V gene lookup returns CDR1 LGHNA and CDR2 YNFKEQ. Trimming cost V 1 base and J 3 bases, with 13 bases left between them. This chain links TRBV4-2 with TRBJ2-1; perhaps TRBD2 as D (6 bases). Sequencing was performed on blood. The TCR comes from a woman aged 18 to 35 in good health. The CDR3 DNA follows: TGTGCCAGCAGCCAAGGGCGGGACCCTATCTACAATGAGCAGTTCTTC. Encoded protein: CASSQGRDPIYNEQFF.